What follows are 22 T cell receptor beta chains derived from one specimen sequenced in a study of blood T cell repertoires in COVID-19. Only in-frame clones appear in the TCRdb table, and some are missing; sequencing was by immunoSEQ multiplex PCR. In the table there are hundreds of thousands of clones, more than 85% of which are singletons. The sequenced sample was peripheral blood. Source of these receptors: a man aged 70-80 years with acute or convalescent COVID-19.

The chain has TRBV9 and TRBJ2-2; weak D call: TRBD1 (5 bases). The CDR3 runs 15 residues. The ends were cut back, 0 bases at V and 1 base at J, with 7 bases in the middle. The germline CDR1 and CDR2 sequences are SGDLS and YYNGEE. The CDR3 region is CASSVVTGNTGELFF. Here the CDR3 DNA reads TGTGCCAGCAGCGTAGTAACAGGGAACACCGGGGAGCTGTTTTTT.

V and J are TRBV5-8 and TRBJ1-1; D unresolved. The V gene's germline CDR1 is SGHTS and CDR2 YDEGEE. Trimming removed 2 bases at V and 4 bases at J, with 6 bases between. This CDR3 is 12 amino acids long. The CDR3 nucleotides read TGTGCCAGCAGCTTCCCCCGCACTGAAGCTTTCTTT. Translating it yields CASSFPRTEAFF. Full variable domain (remainder filled in from reference TRBV5-8 and TRBJ1-1): EAGVTQSPTHLIKTRGQQATLRCSPISGHTSVYWYQQALGLGLQFLLWYDEGEERNRGNFPPRFSGRQFPNYSSELNVNALELEDSALYLCASSFPRTEAFFGQGTRLTVV.

The V and J genes are TRBV2 and TRBJ2-5, with 13 bases matching TRBD2. CDR3 length equals 18 residues. Per the germline V gene, CDR1 is SNHLY and CDR2 is FYNNEI. The V segment lost 2 bases and the J segment 2 bases; nucleotides outside the gene matches: 8. For the CDR3, the DNA is TGTGCCAGCAGTGAAACGACTAGCGGGGGGCCCGAACAAGAGACCCAGTACTTC. This encodes CASSETTSGGPEQETQYF.

The chain employs TRBV30 and TRBJ2-7, with D unresolved. V was pared by 0 bases and J by 6 bases, with 12 bases between. The CDR3 has 13 amino acids. Germline V gene data show CDR1 as GTSNPN and CDR2 as SVGIG (reference sequence). The DNA of the CDR3 is TGTGCCTGGAGTGTACAGCTCCCTCTCGAGCAGTACTTC. Translated: CAWSVQLPLEQYF.

V usage is TRBV7-2 and J usage is TRBJ2-7; unclear D gene. Germline-derived CDR1 and CDR2 are SGHTA and FQGNSA. This CDR3 has 13 amino acids. V was shortened by 0 bases and J by 7 bases, with 10 bases between the two germline ends. Here the CDR3 DNA reads TGTGCCAGCAGCTTAGCGCGGTCGGCGGAGCAGTACTTC. It encodes CASSLARSAEQYF. Full variable domain (outside the CDR3, taken from reference TRBV7-2 and TRBJ2-7): GAGVSQSPSNKVTEKGKDVELRCDPISGHTALYWYRQSLGQGLEFLIYFQGNSAPDKSGLPSDRFSAERTGGSVSTLTIQRTQQEDSAVYLCASSLARSAEQYFGPGTRLTVT.

The chain uses TRBV7-9 and TRBJ1-4; 7 bases align to TRBD1. CDR1 is SEHNR and CDR2 is FQNEAQ in the germline V gene (reference sequence). V shed 5 bases, J shed 7 bases, and the junction held 13 bases outside the gene matches. The CDR3 loop spans 16 amino acids. The chain's CDR3 is CASSPFSGQRAEKLFF. The CDR3 region has the DNA TGTGCCAGCAGCCCTTTTTCGGGACAGCGGGCTGAAAAACTGTTTTTT.

On this clone: Other DNA sequences in this sample translate to the same CDR3. The V call is TRBV5-1, the J call TRBJ2-7, with 8 bases matching TRBD1. Germline trimming cut 0 bases from V and 0 bases from J; bases unmatched to any gene: 2. This CDR3 contains 15 residues. Germline CDR1 reads SGHRS; CDR2 reads YFSETQ. CDR3 in DNA: TGCGCCAGCAGCTTGGGACAGGGGTCCTCCTACGAGCAGTACTTC. The encoded protein is CASSLGQGSSYEQYF.

The chain combines TRBV7-8 with TRBJ2-7, with 9 bases matching TRBD2. The germline V gene has CDR1 SGHVS and CDR2 FQNEAQ. V lost 1 base and J lost 10; bases outside the gene matches: 11. The CDR3 sequence is 15 residues long. This chain's CDR3 is CASSLDASGISGQYF. CDR3 coding DNA: TGTGCCAGCAGCTTAGATGCTAGCGGGATCTCTGGACAGTACTTC.

This clone was detected once. The chain has TRBV7-9 and TRBJ1-1, with 7 bases identical to TRBD1. Germline V gene sequence: CDR1 SEHNR, CDR2 FQNEAQ (reference sequence). This CDR3 region has 17 residues. V shed 0 bases and J 7 bases; nucleotides not matched to a gene: 14. The CDR3 DNA sequence: TGTGCCAGCAGCTTAGCAGGGGGACAGTTTGGGGCCAGTGAAGCTTTCTTT. It yields the protein CASSLAGGQFGASEAFF. Variable domain in full (rest from reference TRBV7-9 and TRBJ1-1): DTGVSQNPRHKITKRGQNVTFRCDPISEHNRLYWYRQTLGQGPEFLTYFQNEAQLEKSRLLSDRFSAERPKGSFSTLEIQRTEQGDSAMYLCASSLAGGQFGASEAFFGQGTRLTVV.

Concerning this clone: The sample has other DNA sequences that encode this CDR3 too. The chain employs TRBV4-2 and TRBJ2-7; 7 positions match TRBD2. CDR1 LGHNA and CDR2 YNFKEQ come from the germline V gene. V lost 0 bases, J lost 2 bases, and 1 base stayed unmatched. The length of the CDR3 is 14 residues. The CDR3 here is CASSQDLAAYEQYF. CDR3 DNA sequence: TGTGCCAGCAGCCAAGATCTAGCGGCCTACGAGCAGTACTTC.

This clone was observed a single time. The chain joins TRBV7-2 to TRBJ2-3; 9 bases line up with TRBD2. Looked up from germline, CDR1 is SGHTA and CDR2 is FQGNSA. This CDR3 is built from 15 residues. V was pared by 2 bases and J by 6 bases, with 6 bases of the junction left unmatched. In DNA form, the CDR3 reads TGTGCCAGCAGCTTATTAAGCGGGGGGCCCGATACGCAGTATTTT. It specifies CASSLLSGGPDTQYF.

This rearrangement joins TRBV4-3 to TRBJ2-7, with 14 bases that match TRBD2. Germline V gene sequence: CDR1 LGHNA, CDR2 YSLEER. The CDR3 extends over 15 amino acids. V shed 3 bases and J 4 bases; nucleotides not matched to a gene: 2. The CDR3 bases are TGCGCCAGCAGCCAGGGACTAGCGGGAGAGTACGAGCAGTACTTC. Encoded protein: CASSQGLAGEYEQYF.

This clone appeared a few times. The chain recombines TRBV4-3 with TRBJ2-3; D is ambiguous. V lost 1 base, J lost 3 bases, and 11 bases lay in between. Germline V CDR1 and CDR2: LGHNA, YSLEER. The CDR3 is 15 residues long. The CDR3 loop is CASSQGAADTDTQYF. CDR3 bases: TGCGCCAGCAGCCAAGGGGCCGCAGATACAGATACGCAGTATTTT.

The genes are TRBV10-1 and TRBJ1-2, with D possibly being TRBD1 (5 bases). Deletions cut 6 bases from V and 0 bases from J, with 11 bases between. This CDR3 is built from 14 residues. CDR1 WNHNN and CDR2 SYGVQD come from the germline V gene (reference sequence). The CDR3 nucleotides are TGCGCCAGCAGAAGTCTCAGGGCTAACTATGGCTACACCTTC. Its translation is CASRSLRANYGYTF.

V gene TRBV6-6 combines with J gene TRBJ1-1, with D uncertain. Germline values: CDR1 MNHNY, CDR2 SVGAGI (reference sequence). V gave up 2 bases and J gave up 1 base, with 8 bases separating them. There are 14 residues in the CDR3. The CDR3 region is CASSYGDPNTEAFF. DNA for the CDR3: TGTGCCAGCAGTTACGGAGACCCGAACACTGAAGCTTTCTTT.

The rearrangement links TRBV6-5 to TRBJ1-4, with D perhaps TRBD1 (6 bases). The CDR3 runs to 15 residues. V dropped 7 bases and J dropped 7 bases, with 19 bases sitting between them. Germline V gives CDR1 MNHEY, CDR2 SVGAGI. This chain's CDR3 is CASTFRQGRGEKLFF. As DNA, the CDR3 is TGTGCCAGCACCTTCCGCCAGGGGCGAGGTGAAAAACTGTTTTTT.

This clone was picked up a small number of times. The CDR3 DNA is TGTGCCAGCAGCTTAGAGGGGACTCAACCAAACAATGAGCAGTTCTTC. Translating it yields CASSLEGTQPNNEQFF. The J gene is TRBJ2-1, the V gene TRBV7-2, with D possibly being TRBD2 (6 bases). Germline CDR1 and CDR2: SGHTA and FQGNSA. The CDR3 has 16 residues. Between the trimmed V and J ends, which lost 1 base and 5 bases, there was a span of 15 bases.

The chain uses TRBV2 and TRBJ2-7, with 7 bases lining up with TRBD2. The CDR3 is 16 residues long. V shed 1 base and J 1 base; nucleotides not matched to a gene: 7. Looked up from germline, CDR1 is SNHLY and CDR2 is FYNNEI. CDR3: CASSEVGGVRSYEQYF. The CDR3 nucleotides are TGTGCCAGCAGTGAAGTTGGGGGGGTCCGATCCTACGAGCAGTACTTC.

The V and J genes are TRBV25-1 and TRBJ2-3; 12 bases map to TRBD1. Germline V lookup: CDR1 MGHDK, CDR2 SYGVNS. The CDR3 covers 18 residues. V was clipped by 2 bases and J by 0 bases; unmatched bases: 6. DNA of the CDR3: TGTGCCAGCAGTGAAGTAAAGGGACAGGGGGCGAGCACAGATACGCAGTATTTT. It encodes CASSEVKGQGASTDTQYF.

This chain links TRBV7-9 with TRBJ2-1; 8 bases map to TRBD1. The CDR3 loop spans 14 amino acids. V was pared by 3 bases and J by 5 bases, with 3 bases of the junction left unmatched. Germline loops: CDR1 SEHNR, CDR2 FQNEAQ (reference sequence). CDR3 loop: CASSLTGDHNEQFF. The CDR3 DNA follows: TGTGCCAGCAGCTTGACAGGGGACCACAATGAGCAGTTCTTC.

This sequence joins TRBV6-6 and TRBJ1-2; 8 nucleotides match TRBD1. The CDR3 consists of 13 residues. Looked up from germline, CDR1 is MNHNY and CDR2 is SVGAGI (reference sequence). V shed 5 bases, J shed 6 bases, and the junction held 5 bases outside the gene matches. CDR3 sequence (DNA): TGTGCCAGCAGTCTACAGGGGGAGGATGGCTACACCTTC. Its protein product is CASSLQGEDGYTF.

The V gene is TRBV5-5, the J gene TRBJ2-7; D is undetermined. The germline gives CDR1 SGHKS, CDR2 YYEKEE (reference sequence). Trimming took off 1 base at V and 0 bases at J, with 11 bases between the two ends. The CDR3 is made up of 15 amino acids. The CDR3 sequence: CASSLTAVSSYEQYF. The CDR3 nucleotides are TGTGCCAGCAGCTTGACGGCGGTGAGCTCCTACGAGCAGTACTTC.